This is a list of T cell receptor beta chains from one sample in a study of CD8 T cells in Susac syndrome. TCRdb re-called the immunoSEQ multiplex PCR reads with MiXCR, one entry per CDR3 protein. Of roughly 130,000 distinct CDR3 sequences in the sample, approximately 94% were seen once. What was sequenced was CD4+ T cells from PBMCs. These receptors all come from a human donor with multiple sclerosis. CDR3s include the opening cysteine and the closing phenylalanine or tryptophan. Fields, in order: clone size, V gene, J gene, CDR3 length, D gene, CDR3 DNA, CDR3 protein. A D gene is named only where the DNA matches it firmly. Clone size is not always given. Where it is, it says once, few, many or a class for expanded clones.

size: once
V: TRBV7-2
J: TRBJ2-2
length: 14
D: NA
DNA: TGTGCCAGCACCCCGCAGGTCGACACCGGGGAGCTGTTTTTT
CDR3: CASTPQVDTGELFF

size: NA
V: TRBV7-8
J: TRBJ2-4
length: 14
D: TRBD1
DNA: TGTGCCAGCAGCTTAGGACAGGGGGCGAACATTCAGTACTTC
CDR3: CASSLGQGANIQYF

size: NA
V: TRBV30
J: TRBJ2-1
length: 14
D: TRBD2
DNA: TGTGCCTGGAGCGCCTCTATAGCGGGAGGGCCGCAGTTCTTC
CDR3: CAWSASIAGGPQFF

size: NA
V: TRBV12-3/TRBV12-4
J: TRBJ2-2
length: 17
D: TRBD1
DNA: TGTGCCAGCAGCCCCGGAACAGGGGCGCCGGGCACCGGGGAGCTGTTTTTT
CDR3: CASSPGTGAPGTGELFF

size: NA
V: TRBV7-2
J: TRBJ1-1
length: 12
D: NA
DNA: TGTGCCAGCAGCCCCGCCGGACAGAAAGCTTTCTTT
CDR3: CASSPAGQKAFF

size: NA
V: TRBV5-1
J: TRBJ2-3
length: 10
D: NA
DNA: TGCGCCAGCAGAGGGGATACGCAGTATTTT
CDR3: CASRGDTQYF

size: NA
V: TRBV5-4
J: TRBJ2-7
length: 14
D: NA
DNA: TGTGCCAGCAGCTTGGAACCCAGCATCTACGAGCAGTACTTC
CDR3: CASSLEPSIYEQYF

size: NA
V: TRBV7-2
J: TRBJ2-3
length: 13
D: NA
DNA: TGTGCCAGCAGCCGGTCAGGGGCAGATACGCAGTATTTT
CDR3: CASSRSGADTQYF

size: NA
V: TRBV6-5
J: TRBJ2-5
length: 13
D: NA
DNA: TGTGCCAGCAGACGGGCTTCCCAAGAGACCCAGTACTTC
CDR3: CASRRASQETQYF

size: NA
V: TRBV6-1
J: TRBJ2-7
length: 15
D: TRBD2
DNA: TGTGCCAGCAACTCAAGAGGGACTAGGTCACACGAGCAGTACTTC
CDR3: CASNSRGTRSHEQYF